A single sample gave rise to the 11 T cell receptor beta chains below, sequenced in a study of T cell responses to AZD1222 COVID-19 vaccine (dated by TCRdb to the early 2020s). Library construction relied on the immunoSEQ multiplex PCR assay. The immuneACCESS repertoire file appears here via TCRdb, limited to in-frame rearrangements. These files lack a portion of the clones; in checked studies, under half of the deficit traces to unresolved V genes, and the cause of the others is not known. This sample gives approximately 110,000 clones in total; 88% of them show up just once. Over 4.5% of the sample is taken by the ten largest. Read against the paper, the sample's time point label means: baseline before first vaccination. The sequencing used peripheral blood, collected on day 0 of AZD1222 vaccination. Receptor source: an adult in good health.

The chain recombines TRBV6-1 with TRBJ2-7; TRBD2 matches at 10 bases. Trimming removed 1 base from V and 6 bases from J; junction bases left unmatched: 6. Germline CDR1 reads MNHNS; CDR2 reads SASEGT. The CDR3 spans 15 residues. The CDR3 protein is CASSEGSGGAAEQYF. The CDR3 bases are TGTGCCAGCAGTGAAGGCAGCGGGGGGGCAGCCGAGCAGTACTTC.

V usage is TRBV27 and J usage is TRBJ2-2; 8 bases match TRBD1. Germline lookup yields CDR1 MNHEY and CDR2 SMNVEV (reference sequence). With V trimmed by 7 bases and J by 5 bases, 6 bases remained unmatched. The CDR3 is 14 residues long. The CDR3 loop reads CASTLRGLTGELFF. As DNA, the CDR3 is TGTGCCAGCACCCTCAGGGGGCTAACCGGGGAGCTGTTTTTT.

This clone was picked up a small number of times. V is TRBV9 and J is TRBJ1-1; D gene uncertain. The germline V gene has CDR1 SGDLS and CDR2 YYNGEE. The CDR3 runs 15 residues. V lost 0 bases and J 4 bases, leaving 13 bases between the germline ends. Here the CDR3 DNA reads TGTGCCAGCAGCGTAGCCCCCCACCAGGCCACTGAAGCTTTCTTT. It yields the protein CASSVAPHQATEAFF.

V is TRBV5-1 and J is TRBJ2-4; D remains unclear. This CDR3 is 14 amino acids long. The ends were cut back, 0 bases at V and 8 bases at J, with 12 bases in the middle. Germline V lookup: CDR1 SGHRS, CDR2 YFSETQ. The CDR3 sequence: CASSLGTYVDIQYF. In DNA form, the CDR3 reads TGCGCCAGCAGCTTGGGGACGTACGTCGACATTCAGTACTTC.

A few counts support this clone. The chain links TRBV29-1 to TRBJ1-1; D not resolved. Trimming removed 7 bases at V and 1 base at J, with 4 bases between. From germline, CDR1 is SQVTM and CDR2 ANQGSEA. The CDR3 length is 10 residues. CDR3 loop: CSAENTEAFF. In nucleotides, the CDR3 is TGCAGCGCTGAGAACACTGAAGCTTTCTTT.

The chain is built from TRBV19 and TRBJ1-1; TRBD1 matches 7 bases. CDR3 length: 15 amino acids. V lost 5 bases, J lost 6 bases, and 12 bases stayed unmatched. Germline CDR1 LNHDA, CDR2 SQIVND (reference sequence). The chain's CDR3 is CASSRFGTGDPEAFF. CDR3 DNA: TGTGCCAGTAGTCGGTTCGGCACAGGGGACCCTGAAGCTTTCTTT. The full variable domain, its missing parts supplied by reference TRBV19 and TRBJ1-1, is DGGITQSPKYLFRKEGQNVTLSCEQNLNHDAMYWYRQDPGQGLRLIYYSQIVNDFQKGDIAEGYSVSREKKESFPLTVTSAQKNPTAFYLCASSRFGTGDPEAFFGQGTRLTVV.

The CDR3 nucleotides read TGTGCCAGCAGTTACTCGGGGGTAACCTATAATTCACCCCTCCACTTT. Its protein product is CASSYSGVTYNSPLHF. The V gene is TRBV6-5, the J gene TRBJ1-6; D is possibly TRBD1 (5 bases). The CDR3 runs to 16 residues. Germline assignment: CDR1 MNHEY and CDR2 SVGAGI. V lost 0 bases, J lost 2 bases, and 8 bases lay in between.

The CDR3, as DNA: TGTGCCAGCAGCTTAAGTGGGTCGATGAACACTGAAGCTTTCTTT. This gives the protein CASSLSGSMNTEAFF. J is TRBJ1-1 and V is TRBV11-3, with D uncertain. CDR1 SGHNT and CDR2 YENEEA come from the germline V gene. Trimming took off 2 bases at V and 0 bases at J, with 10 bases between the two ends. CDR3 length: 15 residues.

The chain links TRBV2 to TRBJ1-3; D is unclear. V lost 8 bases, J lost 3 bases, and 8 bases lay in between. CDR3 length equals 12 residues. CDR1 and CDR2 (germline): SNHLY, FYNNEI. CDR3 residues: CASDGDGNTIYF. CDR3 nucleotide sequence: TGTGCCAGCGACGGGGATGGAAACACCATATATTTT.

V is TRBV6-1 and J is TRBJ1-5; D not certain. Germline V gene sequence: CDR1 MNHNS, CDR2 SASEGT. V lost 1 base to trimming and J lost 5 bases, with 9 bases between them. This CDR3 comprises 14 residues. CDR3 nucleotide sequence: TGTGCCAGCAGTGAAGTTCGTTGGGATCAGCCCCAGCATTTT. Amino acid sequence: CASSEVRWDQPQHF.

CDR3 DNA sequence: TGTGCCAGCAGCACCGCCGGACTGAGCACAGATACGCAGTATTTT. It translates to CASSTAGLSTDTQYF. The chain combines TRBV5-4 with TRBJ2-3; maybe TRBD2 (5 bases). CDR3 length: 15 residues. Trimming removed 4 bases from V and 0 bases from J, with 12 bases in between. From germline, CDR1 is SGHNT and CDR2 YYREEE (reference sequence).